A single sample gave rise to the 22 T cell receptor beta chains below, sequenced in a study of T cell changes during pregnancy in multiple sclerosis. Sequenced by immunoSEQ multiplex PCR; TCRdb stores in-frame clones only, minus some. In the table there are about 50,000 clones, about 90% of which are singletons. This material consisted of CD4+ T cells from peripheral blood mononuclear cells, taken in the second trimester of pregnancy. The receptors stem from a female donor with multiple sclerosis, enrolled in a pregnancy study.

This clone has only one observation. The J gene is TRBJ2-3, the V gene TRBV7-2, with 14 bases lining up with TRBD2. The V and J ends lost 6 bases and 4 bases, in that order; junction bases with no gene match: 3. The CDR3 loop spans 15 amino acids. CDR1 and CDR2 from the germline V gene are SGHTA and FQGNSA. CDR3 amino acids: CASSRLAGGSDTQYF. The CDR3, as DNA: TGTGCCAGCAGTCGACTAGCGGGGGGGTCAGATACGCAGTATTTT.

This chain links TRBV10-3 with TRBJ1-1; D remains unclear. In germline, CDR1 is ENHRY, CDR2 SYGVKD. Between the trimmed V and J ends, which lost 6 bases and 11 bases, there was a span of 19 bases. This CDR3 comprises 13 residues. The CDR3 reads CAISPEGRQRAFF. In DNA, the CDR3 is TGTGCCATCAGCCCTGAAGGTAGACAACGTGCTTTCTTT.

V usage is TRBV18 and J usage is TRBJ2-5; 7 nucleotides agree with TRBD2. The trim removed 4 bases at V and 7 bases at J, leaving 15 bases unmatched. The germline CDR1 and CDR2 sequences are KGHSH and LQKENI. The CDR3 length is 16 residues. CDR3: CASSHSPGSSGGTQYF. The DNA of the CDR3 is TGTGCCAGCTCACACTCCCCTGGATCATCGGGAGGGACCCAGTACTTC.

The chain recombines TRBV11-1 with TRBJ2-1; 9 bases line up with TRBD2. V lost 5 bases to trimming and J lost 2 bases; unmatched junction nucleotides: 4. CDR1 is SGHAT and CDR2 is FQDESV in the germline V gene (reference sequence). There are 15 residues in the CDR3. The chain's CDR3 is CASSNLAGPYNEQFF. As DNA, the CDR3 is TGTGCCAGCAGCAACCTAGCGGGGCCCTACAATGAGCAGTTCTTC.

The sample holds one count of this clone. V usage is TRBV6-5 and J usage is TRBJ1-1; D call uncertain. Between the trimmed V and J ends, which lost 2 bases and 1 base, there was a span of 8 bases. The CDR3 runs to 14 residues. CDR1 and CDR2 (germline): MNHEY, SVGAGI. CDR3 region: CASSYEGPNTEAFF. The CDR3 nucleotides read TGTGCCAGCAGTTACGAGGGTCCGAACACTGAAGCTTTCTTT.

This rearrangement joins TRBV29-1 to TRBJ2-7; 7 nucleotides agree with TRBD2. Unmatched junction bases numbered 9, after V lost 6 bases and J lost 4 bases. This CDR3 comprises 13 residues. Germline V CDR1 and CDR2: SQVTM, ANQGSEA. As DNA, the CDR3 is TGCAGCGTAGCCGGGACTACGGGTTACGAGCAGTACTTC. It specifies CSVAGTTGYEQYF.

The rearrangement uses TRBV2 and TRBJ2-7; D is uncertain. This CDR3 region has 13 residues. Germline lookup yields CDR1 SNHLY and CDR2 FYNNEI. V gave up 2 bases and J gave up 1 base, with 6 bases separating them. The CDR3 protein is CASSERSSYEQYF. The CDR3 DNA follows: TGTGCCAGCAGTGAACGGTCTTCCTACGAGCAGTACTTC.

The rearrangement uses TRBV19 and TRBJ2-2; 11 bases fit TRBD2. Germline CDR1 reads LNHDA; CDR2 reads SQIVND (reference sequence). J gave up 1 base and V 5 bases, and 3 bases lay outside the gene matches. This CDR3 comprises 16 residues. The CDR3 protein is CASSSGLAGNTGELFF. CDR3 DNA: TGTGCCAGTAGTTCCGGACTAGCGGGGAACACCGGGGAGCTGTTTTTT. Drawing the rest from reference TRBV19 and TRBJ2-2, the complete variable domain is DGGITQSPKYLFRKEGQNVTLSCEQNLNHDAMYWYRQDPGQGLRLIYYSQIVNDFQKGDIAEGYSVSREKKESFPLTVTSAQKNPTAFYLCASSSGLAGNTGELFFGEGSRLTVL.

This sequence joins TRBV6-5 and TRBJ2-7; D remains ambiguous. Germline V CDR1 and CDR2: MNHEY, SVGAGI. Trimming left V 2 bases short and J 3 bases short, with 5 bases between. The CDR3 runs to 12 residues. CDR3 loop: CASSYGHYEQYF. The CDR3 DNA reads as TGTGCCAGCAGTTACGGGCACTACGAGCAGTACTTC.

The chain combines TRBV5-7 with TRBJ2-3; perhaps TRBD1 as D (6 bases). TRBV5-7 is given ORF status, its function remaining uncertain. V was trimmed by 4 bases and J by 2 bases, leaving 11 bases between them. The CDR3 is 14 amino acids. The CDR3 bases are TGTGCCAGCAGCCCGACAGGCTACACAGATACGCAGTATTTT. This translates into CASSPTGYTDTQYF.

This clone came up a few times. The chain recombines TRBV11-3 with TRBJ2-5; D perhaps matches TRBD1 (7 bases). Per the germline V gene, CDR1 is SGHNT and CDR2 is YENEEA. V dropped 5 bases and J dropped 3 bases, with 10 bases sitting between them. This CDR3 region has 13 residues. The CDR3 DNA reads as TGTGCCAGCAGCGGGGGGACAGAAGAGACCCAGTACTTC. It specifies CASSGGTEETQYF.

This clone has a single count. The chain combines TRBV4-2 with TRBJ2-3; maybe TRBD2 (7 bases). This CDR3 has 17 amino acids. Germline lookup yields CDR1 LGHNA and CDR2 YNFKEQ. Trimming left V 3 bases short and J 1 base short, with 17 bases between. As DNA, the CDR3 is TGTGCCAGCAGCCATTCTCAGGGAGGGGGGGGCACAGATACGCAGTATTTT. Encoded protein: CASSHSQGGGGTDTQYF.

This sequence joins TRBV30 and TRBJ1-2, with a weak D call TRBD1 (6 bases). This CDR3 is built from 15 residues. Germline CDR1 reads GTSNPN; CDR2 reads SVGIG (reference sequence). Deletions cut 4 bases from V and 3 bases from J, with 18 bases between. The CDR3 DNA sequence: TGTGCCTGGACGCCCCAGGGGATGGATGACTATGGCTACACCTTC. It translates to CAWTPQGMDDYGYTF.

The CDR3, as DNA: TGTGCCAGCAGCGACGGACAGGGCCAAAACGGTGAAGCTTTCTTT. Protein: CASSDGQGQNGEAFF. The rearrangement joins TRBV9 to TRBJ1-1; 8 bases are shared with TRBD1. Germline V gene lookup returns CDR1 SGDLS and CDR2 YYNGEE. This CDR3 is 15 amino acids long. The V segment lost 3 bases and the J segment 7 bases; nucleotides outside the gene matches: 11.

V gene TRBV7-2 combines with J gene TRBJ1-2, with 7 bases fitting TRBD1. The junction had 17 bases not matched to a gene; V was cut back by 5 bases and J by 14 bases. This CDR3 comprises 14 residues. Germline CDR1 and CDR2: SGHTA and FQGNSA. The CDR3 DNA sequence: TGTGCCAGCAGCGCACTAACGGGACAGCCAAGAATAACCTTC. Residues: CASSALTGQPRITF.

The rearrangement links TRBV2 to TRBJ2-5, with a tentative D call TRBD1 (6 bases). Trimming removed 6 bases at V and 5 bases at J, with 19 bases between. Germline loops: CDR1 SNHLY, CDR2 FYNNEI. CDR3 length: 15 residues. DNA for the CDR3: TGTGCCAGCAGAGCTGAGACCAGGGGCGGGGAGACCCAGTACTTC. It translates to CASRAETRGGETQYF.

V is TRBV15 and J is TRBJ1-1; maybe TRBD1 (6 bases). Trimming shortened V by 5 bases and J by 7 bases, and 20 bases separated the two germline ends. The CDR3 runs to 15 residues. Germline CDR1 and CDR2: LNHNV and YYDKDF (reference sequence). The CDR3 loop is CATSVPGAGFGEAFF. In DNA, the CDR3 is TGTGCCACCAGCGTTCCAGGGGCTGGCTTTGGTGAAGCTTTCTTT.

This rearrangement joins TRBV28 to TRBJ2-7; 7 bases are shared with TRBD1. The CDR3 is 13 amino acids. From germline, CDR1 is MDHEN and CDR2 SYDVKM. V gave up 10 bases and J gave up 3 bases; unmatched junction bases: 9. DNA of the CDR3: TGTGCCACCCTTGGACAGGCTGACTACGAGCAGTACTTC. It is translated as CATLGQADYEQYF. Full variable domain (outside the CDR3, taken from reference TRBV28 and TRBJ2-7): DVKVTQSSRYLVKRTGEKVFLECVQDMDHENMFWYRQDPGLGLRLIYFSYDVKMKEKGDIPEGYSVSREKKERFSLILESASTNQTSMYLCATLGQADYEQYFGPGTRLTVT.

This clone was found once. This chain links TRBV27 with TRBJ1-1; 9 bases are a match to TRBD1. Germline V CDR1 and CDR2: MNHEY, SMNVEV (reference sequence). The CDR3 is 15 residues long. Unmatched junction bases numbered 13, after V lost 8 bases and J lost 6 bases. CDR3 amino acids: CASQAGQGWLAEAFF. CDR3 in DNA: TGTGCCAGCCAGGCGGGACAGGGCTGGTTGGCTGAAGCTTTCTTT.

This sequence joins TRBV6-1 and TRBJ2-7; perhaps TRBD2 as D (6 bases). The CDR3 loop spans 12 amino acids. V dropped 5 bases and J dropped 11 bases, with 16 bases sitting between them. The germline V gene encodes CDR1 MNHNS and CDR2 SASEGT. The CDR3 reads CASSLGEEGKYF. The CDR3 DNA is TGTGCCAGCAGTCTCGGGGAGGAGGGGAAGTACTTC.

This chain connects TRBV19 to TRBJ2-1; 8 bases are a match to TRBD2. The CDR3 consists of 15 residues. Per germline, CDR1 LNHDA and CDR2 SQIVND (reference sequence). V dropped 4 bases and J dropped 8; count of bases not matched to a gene: 10. In DNA, the CDR3 is TGTGCCAGTAGTACCGGCACGGGAGGGCGGGATGAGCAGTTCTTC. This sequence encodes CASSTGTGGRDEQFF.

V is TRBV2 and J is TRBJ2-7; TRBD1 matches 7 bases. The CDR3 contains 13 residues. The V gene end was trimmed by 6 bases and the J gene end by 2 bases; junction bases not matched to a gene: 4. The germline gives CDR1 SNHLY, CDR2 FYNNEI. The CDR3 is CASRGQATYEQYF. The CDR3 DNA sequence: TGTGCCAGCAGAGGACAGGCTACCTACGAGCAGTACTTC.